Following are 15 T cell receptor beta chains from one sample sequenced in a study of long-term antiretroviral therapy in people with HIV. At the survey level, the v3.0 immunoSEQ assay was run. Using immunoSEQ multiplex PCR, the repertoire was profiled, and TCRdb retains in-frame clones only, with some absent. Of approximately 8,900 clones listed, around 77% were seen once; the top ten hold about 14%. The sample consisted of unsorted PBMCs, taken 0.4 years before starting antiretroviral therapy. These receptors were obtained from a man aged 25 to 45 with HIV.

In its sample, this clone was seen a few times. The V and J genes are TRBV7-3 and TRBJ1-6, with a possible D match to TRBD1 (5 bases). V shed 0 bases and J shed 10 bases, with 7 bases lying between them. This CDR3 region has 13 residues. CDR1 SGHTA and CDR2 FQGTGA come from the germline V gene. The DNA for the CDR3 is TGTGCCAGCAGCTTAACAGGGGACTCACCCCTCCACTTT. Residues: CASSLTGDSPLHF.

The chain couples TRBV28 to TRBJ2-5; 7 bases fit TRBD2. Germline-derived CDR1 and CDR2 are MDHEN and SYDVKM. V lost 5 bases to trimming and J lost 4 bases; unmatched junction nucleotides: 7. The CDR3 totals 14 residues. The CDR3 loop reads CASSRTSSPETQYF. CDR3 bases: TGTGCCAGCAGTCGGACTAGTTCCCCAGAGACCCAGTACTTC.

The chain combines TRBV28 with TRBJ1-6, with D perhaps TRBD1 (5 bases). Germline V gene data show CDR1 as MDHEN and CDR2 as SYDVKM. The ends were cut back, 2 bases at V and 5 bases at J, with 19 bases in the middle. The CDR3 contains 18 residues. The CDR3 DNA sequence: TGTGCCAGCAGTTTAGTCCCAACCTTCGGCAGGGATAATTCACCCCTCCACTTT. It codes for CASSLVPTFGRDNSPLHF.

The V gene is TRBV28, the J gene TRBJ1-1, with TRBD1 as a possible D gene (6 bases). This CDR3 is built from 14 residues. The V gene lost 8 bases and the J gene lost 4 bases, with 17 bases spanning the gap. Germline assignment: CDR1 MDHEN and CDR2 SYDVKM. The CDR3 reads CASGRGGQTTEAFF. For the CDR3, the DNA is TGTGCCAGCGGGCGCGGGGGGCAGACCACTGAAGCTTTCTTT.

This chain uses TRBV9 with TRBJ1-2; D remains unclear. The germline gives CDR1 SGDLS, CDR2 YYNGEE. Trimming removed 2 bases from V and 0 bases from J, with 20 bases in between. The CDR3 has 18 residues. CDR3 DNA: TGTGCCAGCAGCGTGTTCCATGGCGGAGTCCCTTCTAACTATGGCTACACCTTC. This sequence encodes CASSVFHGGVPSNYGYTF.

This chain uses TRBV5-3 with TRBJ2-1, with 7 bases fitting TRBD2. Being an ORF, TRBV5-3 has a function that is uncertain. The CDR3 covers 17 residues. J lost 4 bases, V lost 4 bases, and 14 bases had no gene match. The chain's CDR3 is CARSPVCTSEDYNEQFF. The CDR3 DNA reads as TGTGCCAGAAGCCCAGTTTGTACTAGCGAAGATTACAATGAGCAGTTCTTC.

This chain links TRBV2 with TRBJ1-6; 7 bases are a match to TRBD1. The V and J ends lost 0 bases and 6 bases, in that order; junction bases with no gene match: 2. CDR3 size: 15 residues. CDR1 is SNHLY and CDR2 is FYNNEI in the germline V gene. The CDR3: CASSEAGGLNSPLHF. The CDR3 nucleotides read TGTGCCAGCAGTGAAGCAGGGGGCCTTAATTCACCCCTCCACTTT.

V usage is TRBV5-1 and J usage is TRBJ1-6; D is ambiguous. The CDR3 is made up of 20 amino acids. V shed 2 bases and J shed 0 bases, with 21 bases lying between them. Germline V gene sequence: CDR1 SGHRS, CDR2 YFSETQ. CDR3 in DNA: TGCGCCAGCAGCTTATACACCAACGGGAAAGGGAGCTCCTATAATTCACCCCTCCACTTT. Translated, it gives CASSLYTNGKGSSYNSPLHF.

The rearrangement links TRBV5-1 to TRBJ2-3; 12 nucleotides line up with TRBD2. The germline gives CDR1 SGHRS, CDR2 YFSETQ. CDR3 length equals 17 residues. The V and J ends lost 7 bases and 0 bases, in that order; junction bases with no gene match: 9. The CDR3 DNA sequence: TGCGCCAGCTGCCGCCTAGCGGGAGGGTTTAGCACAGATACGCAGTATTTT. It translates to CASCRLAGGFSTDTQYF.

The chain combines TRBV11-3 with TRBJ2-7, with D maybe TRBD2 (7 bases). The CDR3 sequence is 16 residues long. CDR1 is SGHNT, CDR2 YENEEA, per germline. V lost 2 bases and J lost 2, with 16 bases in between. This CDR3 reads CASSLTGLGGTYEQYF. For the CDR3, the DNA is TGTGCCAGCAGCTTAACAGGGTTGGGGGGGACCTACGAGCAGTACTTC.

The gene calls are TRBV4-1 and TRBJ1-4; 8 bases align to TRBD1. The germline CDR1 and CDR2 sequences are MGHRA and YSYEKL. Germline trimming cut 4 bases from V and 4 bases from J; bases unmatched to any gene: 11. The CDR3 sequence is 17 residues long. CDR3 DNA sequence: TGCGCCAGCAGCCCGATCGCGACAGGGGTGAATAATGAAAAACTGTTTTTT. This translates into CASSPIATGVNNEKLFF.

The rearrangement joins TRBV28 to TRBJ2-1; 14 nucleotides match TRBD2. CDR1 MDHEN and CDR2 SYDVKM come from the germline V gene. The CDR3 contains 15 residues. The trim removed 4 bases at V and 7 bases at J, leaving 3 bases unmatched. Here the CDR3 reads CASSSGLAGVNEQFF. As DNA, the CDR3 is TGTGCCAGCAGTTCGGGACTAGCGGGAGTAAATGAGCAGTTCTTC.

The gene calls are TRBV9 and TRBJ1-2; tentatively, D is TRBD1 (5 bases). The CDR3 is made up of 11 amino acids. Between the trimmed V and J ends, which lost 5 bases and 5 bases, there was a span of 7 bases. CDR1 is SGDLS, CDR2 YYNGEE, per germline. CDR3 DNA sequence: TGTGCCAGCAGTCGACAGTATGGCTACACCTTC. It translates to CASSRQYGYTF. Based on the CDR3 plus reference TRBV9 and TRBJ1-2, the full variable domain is DSGVTQTPKHLITATGQRVTLRCSPRSGDLSVYWYQQSLDQGLQFLIQYYNGEERAKGNILERFSAQQFPDLHSELNLSSLELGDSALYFCASSRQYGYTFGSGTRLTVV.

The rearrangement links TRBV11-2 to TRBJ2-7; 12 bases match TRBD1. The CDR3 spans 15 residues. Germline CDR1 and CDR2: SGHAT and FQNNGV. V trimming: 5 bases; J trimming: 4 bases; junction bases outside the gene matches: 6. The CDR3: CASSPRGQGAYEQYF. The CDR3 nucleotides are TGTGCCAGCAGCCCCCGGGGACAGGGGGCTTACGAGCAGTACTTC.

This chain connects TRBV7-9 to TRBJ1-4; D not certain. Germline CDR1 and CDR2: SEHNR and FQNEAQ (reference sequence). There are 12 residues in the CDR3. The V end was cut by 3 bases, the J end by 7 bases, with 6 bases between. As DNA, the CDR3 is TGTGCCAGCAGCTTTAACCTTGAAAAACTGTTTTTT. Encoded protein: CASSFNLEKLFF.